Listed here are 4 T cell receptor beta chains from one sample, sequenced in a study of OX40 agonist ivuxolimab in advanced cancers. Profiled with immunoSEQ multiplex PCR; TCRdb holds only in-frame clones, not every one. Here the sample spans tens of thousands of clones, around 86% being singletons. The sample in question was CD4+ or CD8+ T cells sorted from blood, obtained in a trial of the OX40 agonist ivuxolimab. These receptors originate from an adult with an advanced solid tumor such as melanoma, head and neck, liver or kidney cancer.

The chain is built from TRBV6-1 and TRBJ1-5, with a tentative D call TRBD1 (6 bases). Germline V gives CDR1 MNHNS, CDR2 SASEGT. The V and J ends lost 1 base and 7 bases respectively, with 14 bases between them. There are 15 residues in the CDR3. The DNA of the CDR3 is TGTGCCAGCAGTGAAGTGGGACAAAGGTACCAGCCCCAGCATTTT. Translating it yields CASSEVGQRYQPQHF.

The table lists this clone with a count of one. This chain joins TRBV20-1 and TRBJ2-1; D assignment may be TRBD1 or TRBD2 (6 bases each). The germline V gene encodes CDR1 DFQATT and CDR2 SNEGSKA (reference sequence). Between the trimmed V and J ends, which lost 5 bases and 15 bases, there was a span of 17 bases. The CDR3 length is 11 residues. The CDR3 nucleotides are TGCAGTGCTCCCCGAGGGGGGTCGGGGTTCTTC. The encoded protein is CSAPRGGSGFF.

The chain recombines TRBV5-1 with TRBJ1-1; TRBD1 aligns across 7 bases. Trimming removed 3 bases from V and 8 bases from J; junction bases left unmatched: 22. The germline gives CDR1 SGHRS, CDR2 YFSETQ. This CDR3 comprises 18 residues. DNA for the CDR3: TGCGCCAGCAGCTCATCCTCTTCGTGGACAGGAGGCTTAGGAGAAGCTTTCTTT. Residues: CASSSSSSWTGGLGEAFF.

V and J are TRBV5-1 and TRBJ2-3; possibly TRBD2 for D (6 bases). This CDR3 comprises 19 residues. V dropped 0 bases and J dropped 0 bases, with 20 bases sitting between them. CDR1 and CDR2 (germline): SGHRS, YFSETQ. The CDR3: CASSLVRDSGPTSTDTQYF. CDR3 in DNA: TGCGCCAGCAGCTTGGTCCGCGATAGCGGACCCACTAGCACAGATACGCAGTATTTT.